The 28 T cell receptor beta chains below come from one sample, sequenced in a study of blood T cells in healthy people across ages. Next came a second PCR, run for about 7 to 11 cycles, which used a sample-barcoded 5' primer along with a J-beta primer mix. TCRdb ran MiXCR on the 5' RACE reads and lists one entry per CDR3 protein. The top ten hold 25% to 30% of the sample, which has nearly 800,000 distinct CDR3 sequences, 45% to 70% seen once. The sample was blood. The receptors shown here come from a middle-aged man in good health.

This clonotype occurred a few times. The CDR3 coding sequence is TGTGCCAGCACCCGCGAGGGGGGGACAGGGACCCCCACAGATACGCAGTATTTT. Its translation: CASTREGGTGTPTDTQYF. This rearrangement joins TRBV7-2 to TRBJ2-3, with TRBD1 identical over 9 bases. Germline CDR1 SGHTA, CDR2 FQGNSA. The V gene end was trimmed by 7 bases and the J gene end by 2 bases; junction bases not matched to a gene: 16. CDR3 length: 18 amino acids.

This chain's CDR3 is CASSSPPGQVRSYNEQFF. The CDR3 DNA reads TGTGCCAGCAGCTCTCCGCCGGGACAGGTGCGCTCCTACAATGAGCAGTTCTTC. The chain is built from TRBV11-1 and TRBJ2-1, with 8 bases matching TRBD1. CDR3 size: 18 residues. Germline V gives CDR1 SGHAT, CDR2 FQDESV (reference sequence). V shed 4 bases and J 0 bases; nucleotides not matched to a gene: 11.

This clonotype was found many times. V is TRBV18 and J is TRBJ2-7, with 7 bases that match TRBD1. In germline, CDR1 is KGHSH, CDR2 LQKENI. V dropped 2 bases and J dropped 4; count of bases not matched to a gene: 14. CDR3 length: 17 amino acids. The CDR3 region is CASSPSITGKTGYEQYF. The CDR3 DNA is TGTGCCAGCTCACCATCCATCACGGGCAAGACAGGGTACGAGCAGTACTTC.

There are a few counts of this clonotype. A read error may produce the germline difference seen at one junction end. This rearrangement joins TRBV6-1 to TRBJ1-2; D perhaps matches TRBD1 (5 bases). Germline lookup yields CDR1 MNHNS and CDR2 SASEGT. The CDR3 is made up of 15 amino acids. The CDR3 reads CASSEAQGLNYGYTF. Here the CDR3 DNA reads TGTGCCAGCAGCGAAGCTCAGGGTCTCAACTATGGCTACACCTTC.

J is TRBJ2-5 and V is TRBV7-2, with 9 bases that match TRBD2. The CDR3 contains 16 residues. The germline V gene has CDR1 SGHTA and CDR2 FQGNSA. The V gene end was trimmed by 4 bases and the J gene end by 2 bases; junction bases not matched to a gene: 8. The CDR3 loop reads CASSSPGTSSQETQYF. The DNA of the CDR3 is TGTGCCAGCAGCTCACCTGGGACTAGCAGTCAAGAGACCCAGTACTTC.

The J gene is TRBJ1-2, the V gene TRBV5-1; D may be TRBD1 (5 bases). V was trimmed by 3 bases and J by 6 bases, leaving 12 bases between them. The CDR3 runs 13 residues. CDR1 is SGHRS, CDR2 YFSETQ, per germline. CDR3 region: CASSSTGKDGYTF. DNA for the CDR3: TGCGCCAGCAGCTCAACAGGAAAGGATGGCTACACCTTC.

The V gene is TRBV7-6, the J gene TRBJ2-3; D gene ambiguous. Trimming took 3 bases from V and 5 from J, leaving 9 bases between them. The CDR3 is made up of 13 amino acids. Looked up from germline, CDR1 is SGHVS and CDR2 is FNYEAQ. For the CDR3, the DNA is TGTGCCAGCAGCTTCAATTTAGGAGATACGCAGTATTTT. Translated, it gives CASSFNLGDTQYF. Using reference TRBV7-6 and TRBJ2-3 for the parts outside the CDR3, the full variable domain is GAGVSQSPRYKVTKRGQDVALRCDPISGHVSLYWYRQALGQGPEFLTYFNYEAQQDKSGLPNDRFSAERPEGSISTLTIQRTEQRDSAMYRCASSFNLGDTQYFGPGTRLTVL.

The rearrangement joins TRBV20-1 to TRBJ2-5, with 8 bases lining up with TRBD1. The last part of the DNA fits TRBJ2-7 better; the J call may be wrong. The CDR3 loop spans 12 amino acids. Germline V gene sequence: CDR1 DFQATT, CDR2 SNEGSKA (reference sequence). The CDR3 DNA is TGCAGTGCTGGCGAAACAGGGGGCGAGCAGTACTTC. Amino acid sequence: CSAGETGGEQYF.

This chain joins TRBV5-5 and TRBJ2-5; TRBD1 matches 8 bases. The trim removed 3 bases at V and 5 bases at J, leaving 9 bases unmatched. Germline loops: CDR1 SGHKS, CDR2 YYEKEE (reference sequence). The CDR3 extends over 15 amino acids. In DNA form, the CDR3 reads TGTGCCAGCAGCTCGGGACAGGAGTGGGGTGAGACCCAGTACTTC. Its translation is CASSSGQEWGETQYF.

This rearrangement joins TRBV19 to TRBJ2-7; TRBD1 aligns across 10 bases. The V gene end was trimmed by 8 bases and the J gene end by 2 bases; junction bases not matched to a gene: 12. There are 16 residues in the CDR3. Germline V gene sequence: CDR1 LNHDA, CDR2 SQIVND (reference sequence). In DNA form, the CDR3 reads TGTGCCAGTGGATATTTCGGGGGGACAGGGGCCTACGAGCAGTACTTC. It encodes CASGYFGGTGAYEQYF.

This clonotype was recorded a few times. The chain is built from TRBV4-2 and TRBJ2-3, with D uncertain. CDR1 and CDR2 (germline): LGHNA, YNFKEQ. The ends were cut back, 1 base at V and 5 bases at J, with 13 bases in the middle. CDR3 size: 15 residues. The DNA of the CDR3 is TGTGCCAGCAGCCAAGTGGCTCAGATCGGAGATACGCAGTATTTT. This codes for CASSQVAQIGDTQYF.

On this clonotype: A junction boundary mismatches the germline segment, possibly from a read error. The J gene is TRBJ1-2, the V gene TRBV29-1; the D is unclear. CDR1 is SQVTM and CDR2 is ANQGSEA in the germline V gene. CDR3 size: 13 residues. CDR3 region: CSAKGPANCGYTF. DNA of the CDR3: TGCAGCGCGAAAGGTCCAGCTAACTGTGGCTACACCTTC.

The chain employs TRBV18 and TRBJ2-7; D perhaps matches TRBD2 (5 bases). The CDR3 covers 14 residues. Trimming took 3 bases from V and 1 from J, leaving 10 bases between them. Germline assignment: CDR1 KGHSH and CDR2 LQKENI. The CDR3 DNA reads TGTGCCAGCTCACCCGAGGACTGGTCCTACGAGCAGTACTTC. Amino acid sequence: CASSPEDWSYEQYF.

This chain joins TRBV20-1 and TRBJ2-3; TRBD2 matches at 8 bases. V shed 5 bases, J shed 3 bases, and the junction held 10 bases outside the gene matches. This CDR3 region has 15 residues. Germline V gene sequence: CDR1 DFQATT, CDR2 SNEGSKA (reference sequence). The CDR3 sequence: CSAPRAGGLTDTQYF. The CDR3 DNA follows: TGCAGTGCTCCCCGGGCGGGAGGCCTAACAGATACGCAGTATTTT.

This clonotype was counted a few times. The chain's CDR3 is CSAAWGDNEQFF. In DNA form, the CDR3 reads TGCAGTGCTGCCTGGGGGGACAATGAGCAGTTCTTC. The rearrangement joins TRBV20-1 to TRBJ2-1, with D perhaps TRBD2 (6 bases). The V and J ends lost 5 bases and 5 bases respectively, with 10 bases between them. Germline-derived CDR1 and CDR2 are DFQATT and SNEGSKA (reference sequence). CDR3 length: 12 residues.

This rearrangement joins TRBV7-2 to TRBJ1-2, with a possible D match to TRBD1 (5 bases). The CDR3 consists of 12 residues. V was trimmed by 3 bases and J by 6 bases, leaving 8 bases between them. The germline V gene encodes CDR1 SGHTA and CDR2 FQGNSA. This chain's CDR3 is CASSFQGHGYTF. The CDR3 DNA reads TGTGCCAGCAGCTTCCAGGGTCATGGCTACACCTTC.

The rearrangement links TRBV25-1 to TRBJ1-2; 7 nucleotides match TRBD1. Germline V gene lookup returns CDR1 MGHDK and CDR2 SYGVNS. The CDR3 has 16 amino acids. J lost 3 bases, V lost 4 bases, and 11 bases had no gene match. CDR3 residues: CASSVDARGSDYGYTF. The CDR3 DNA follows: TGTGCCAGCAGTGTCGATGCCAGGGGGTCGGACTATGGCTACACCTTC.

This chain joins TRBV28 and TRBJ1-2, with a tentative D call TRBD1 (5 bases). The V end was cut by 10 bases, the J end by 0 bases, with 21 bases between. The germline gives CDR1 MDHEN, CDR2 SYDVKM. The CDR3 is made up of 16 amino acids. CDR3 amino acids: CATQSPHRKTNYGYTF. The CDR3 region has the DNA TGTGCCACCCAGTCCCCCCACAGGAAAACTAACTATGGCTACACCTTC.

Only a few counts were recorded for this clonotype. The V call is TRBV6-2 or TRBV6-3, the J call TRBJ2-1; D might be TRBD1 (5 bases). The CDR3 loop spans 14 amino acids. Trimming shortened V by 3 bases and J by 7 bases, and 13 bases separated the two germline ends. Germline V CDR1 and CDR2: MNHEY, SVGEGT. Here the CDR3 reads CASSYQGTTNEQFF. The DNA of the CDR3 is TGTGCCAGCAGTTATCAGGGAACTACTAATGAGCAGTTCTTC.

V is TRBV20-1 and J is TRBJ2-3; D is perhaps TRBD2 (7 bases). CDR1 DFQATT and CDR2 SNEGSKA come from the germline V gene (reference sequence). With 6 bases removed from V and 8 bases from J, the gap between germline ends came to 15 bases. There are 12 residues in the CDR3. The CDR3 region is CSAPPGGGTQYF. CDR3 sequence (DNA): TGCAGTGCCCCCCCGGGGGGCGGTACGCAGTATTTT.

This clonotype was counted a few times. The genes are TRBV11-3 and TRBJ2-1; 12 bases align to TRBD2. The V gene end was trimmed by 1 base and the J gene end by 5 bases; junction bases not matched to a gene: 9. The CDR3 has 18 residues. Germline V gene lookup returns CDR1 SGHNT and CDR2 YENEEA. CDR3 protein: CASSLALGLAGSHNEQFF. The DNA of the CDR3 is TGTGCCAGCAGCTTAGCCCTCGGACTAGCGGGATCACACAATGAGCAGTTCTTC.

This sequence joins TRBV15 and TRBJ2-7, with D hard to call. Deletions cut 0 bases from V and 6 bases from J, with 12 bases between. CDR1 is LNHNV and CDR2 is YYDKDF in the germline V gene (reference sequence). This CDR3 has 14 amino acids. Written as DNA, the CDR3 is TGTGCCACCAGCAGAGATCACTATTCGGGCGAGCAGTACTTC. Its protein product is CATSRDHYSGEQYF. The full variable domain, completed using reference TRBV15 and TRBJ2-7, is DAMVIQNPRYQVTQFGKPVTLSCSQTLNHNVMYWYQQKSSQAPKLLFHYYDKDFNNEADTPDNFQSRRPNTSFCFLDIRSPGLGDTAMYLCATSRDHYSGEQYFGPGTRLTVT.

This clonotype was seen a few times. The chain employs TRBV7-9 and TRBJ2-7; D is possibly TRBD2 (6 bases). Per germline, CDR1 SEHNR and CDR2 FQNEAQ (reference sequence). V was trimmed by 5 bases and J by 1 base, leaving 12 bases between them. The CDR3 totals 14 residues. As DNA, the CDR3 is TGTGCCAGCAGCGGACTATCCCAATCCTACGAGCAGTACTTC. This translates into CASSGLSQSYEQYF.

This clonotype has just a few counts. CDR3 protein: CASSLGQGGDEKLFF. In DNA form, the CDR3 reads TGCGCCAGCAGCCTGGGACAGGGTGGAGATGAAAAACTGTTTTTT. This chain uses TRBV5-1 with TRBJ1-4; 9 bases align to TRBD1. Germline CDR1 reads SGHRS; CDR2 reads YFSETQ. Trimming took 4 bases from V and 6 from J; bases not matched to a gene: 7. The CDR3 has 15 amino acids.

This chain uses TRBV7-8 with TRBJ2-2, with D uncertain. The V gene's germline CDR1 is SGHVS and CDR2 FQNEAQ. V lost 5 bases and J lost 5, with 12 bases in between. The CDR3 is 14 residues long. The CDR3: CASSLVTGTGELFF. In DNA, the CDR3 is TGTGCCAGCAGCCTAGTGACCGGAACCGGGGAGCTGTTTTTT.

A word on this clonotype: The junction and the germline gene differ at one end; a read error may be behind it. The rearrangement joins TRBV24-1 to TRBJ2-1, with D possibly being TRBD1 (6 bases). This CDR3 is 14 amino acids long. CDR1 and CDR2 (germline): KGHDR, SFDVKD. The CDR3 loop is CAASDRTEVYEQFF. The DNA of the CDR3 is TGTGCCGCCAGTGACCGGACAGAGGTGTATGAGCAGTTCTTC.

J is TRBJ2-7 and V is TRBV6-2 or TRBV6-3, with D uncertain. Trimming removed 5 bases at V and 8 bases at J, with 19 bases between. The CDR3 runs 14 residues. Germline V gene data show CDR1 as MNHEY and CDR2 as SVGEGT. CDR3 nucleotides: TGTGCCAGCAGTCCCCGACCAGACCCTGGCAAGCAGTACTTC. It encodes CASSPRPDPGKQYF.

This clonotype was counted a few times. The chain links TRBV7-3 to TRBJ2-1; possible D gene TRBD1, 6 bases. The CDR3 has 17 residues. Germline V lookup: CDR1 SGHTA, CDR2 FQGTGA. The V and J ends lost 5 bases and 1 base respectively, with 18 bases between them. The CDR3 loop reads CASSPKAGQLSYNEQFF. CDR3 nucleotide sequence: TGTGCCAGCAGCCCTAAGGCCGGACAGCTATCCTACAATGAGCAGTTCTTC.